Shown below are 22 T cell receptor beta chains from a single sample sequenced in a study of T cells in narcolepsy. Assay used: immunoSEQ multiplex PCR; TCRdb lists only in-frame clones, some missing. Seen here are tens of thousands of clones, 82% observed once, and the top ten hold nearly 2.5%. The sequenced sample consisted of CD45RA- memory CD4+ T cells from PBMCs. The receptors derive from a human donor with narcolepsy.

The chain uses TRBV19 and TRBJ1-2; no reliable D call. Per germline, CDR1 LNHDA and CDR2 SQIVND (reference sequence). This CDR3 is 15 amino acids long. With 6 bases removed from V and 1 base from J, the gap between germline ends came to 15 bases. The CDR3 nucleotides are TGTGCCAGTAGAGCCCTGAACTCGGGTAACTATGGCTACACCTTC. This codes for CASRALNSGNYGYTF.

V gene TRBV29-1 combines with J gene TRBJ2-5; 10 bases match TRBD2. The CDR3 is made up of 13 amino acids. Germline CDR1 SQVTM, CDR2 ANQGSEA. J was trimmed by 0 bases and V by 7 bases; bases with no gene match: 2. The CDR3 sequence is CSGTSGYQETQYF. CDR3 in DNA: TGCAGCGGGACTAGCGGTTACCAAGAGACCCAGTACTTC.

The CDR3 DNA reads TGTGCCAGCAGCTTTCGCGGGCCCTACAATGAGCAGTTCTTC. Translation: CASSFRGPYNEQFF. The V call is TRBV5-7, the J call TRBJ2-1, with D perhaps matching TRBD2 (5 bases). TRBV5-7 carries the ORF label, with uncertain function. Trimming pared 2 bases from V and 2 bases from J, leaving 8 bases between. CDR3 length: 14 residues.

This chain connects TRBV18 to TRBJ1-4; D gene uncertain. Germline CDR1 is KGHSH and CDR2 is LQKENI. The CDR3 covers 13 residues. V lost 5 bases and J 8 bases, leaving 12 bases between the germline ends. The CDR3 DNA reads as TGTGCCAGCTCAAAACAAAACAAAGAAAAACTGTTTTTT. It codes for CASSKQNKEKLFF.

This clone was counted between two and nine times. The chain employs TRBV30 and TRBJ1-3; 10 nucleotides align to TRBD1. CDR1 is GTSNPN and CDR2 is SVGIG in the germline V gene (reference sequence). The CDR3 length is 14 residues. Trimming removed 7 bases from V and 8 bases from J; junction bases left unmatched: 11. The CDR3 loop reads CASNPRDRGYTIYF. In DNA, the CDR3 is TGTGCCTCCAATCCCCGGGACAGGGGATACACCATATATTTT.

V gene TRBV11-2 combines with J gene TRBJ1-4; 7 nucleotides match TRBD1. Germline trimming cut 3 bases from V and 4 bases from J; bases unmatched to any gene: 8. CDR3 size: 16 residues. In germline, CDR1 is SGHAT, CDR2 FQNNGV. The CDR3 sequence: CASSLGQFGVNEKLFF. The CDR3 nucleotides read TGTGCCAGCAGCTTGGGACAGTTCGGGGTTAATGAAAAACTGTTTTTT.

This clone has a handful of counts. This chain links TRBV5-4 with TRBJ1-1; 9 bases map to TRBD1. The CDR3 totals 16 residues. Germline V gene lookup returns CDR1 SGHNT and CDR2 YYREEE (reference sequence). The V segment lost 6 bases and the J segment 0 bases; nucleotides outside the gene matches: 9. DNA of the CDR3: TGTGCCAGCACCCGGGGGACAGGGTCCTTGAACACTGAAGCTTTCTTT. Its translation: CASTRGTGSLNTEAFF.

Here the CDR3 DNA reads TGTGCCAGTAGGGACTACTCCTACGAGCAGTACTTC. Translation gives CASRDYSYEQYF. The chain combines TRBV6-1 with TRBJ2-7; 7 bases map to TRBD2. V shed 9 bases and J 0 bases; nucleotides not matched to a gene: 2. This CDR3 is built from 12 residues. CDR1 is MNHNS, CDR2 SASEGT, per germline.

The chain employs TRBV6-1 and TRBJ1-2; D gene uncertain. This CDR3 contains 15 residues. The germline CDR1 and CDR2 sequences are MNHNS and SASEGT. Trimming took off 0 bases at V and 0 bases at J, with 8 bases between the two ends. The CDR3 region has the DNA TGTGCCAGCAGTGAAGCCAAGTTCACTAACTATGGCTACACCTTC. Encoded protein: CASSEAKFTNYGYTF.

The rearrangement joins TRBV4-2 to TRBJ1-2, with D uncertain. This CDR3 spans 13 amino acids. Germline values: CDR1 LGHNA, CDR2 YNFKEQ. V lost 1 base to trimming and J lost 8 bases, with 11 bases between them. DNA of the CDR3: TGTGCCAGCAGCCAAGCTGGGGTGGAGGGCTACACCTTC. It encodes CASSQAGVEGYTF.

This sequence joins TRBV28 and TRBJ1-2, with a tentative D call TRBD1 (6 bases). Trimming shortened V by 5 bases and J by 4 bases, and 17 bases separated the two germline ends. This CDR3 region has 15 residues. Germline V gives CDR1 MDHEN, CDR2 SYDVKM. CDR3 loop: CASSLPGDRSYGYTF. The CDR3 DNA is TGTGCCAGCAGTCTCCCAGGGGACCGCTCCTATGGCTACACCTTC.

About this clone: Distinct nucleotide sequences in the sample also encode this CDR3. The V gene is TRBV19, the J gene TRBJ1-5; 9 positions match TRBD1. V lost 5 bases, J lost 7 bases, and 9 bases stayed unmatched. The CDR3 loop spans 15 amino acids. Per the germline V gene, CDR1 is LNHDA and CDR2 is SQIVND (reference sequence). This CDR3 reads CASSGTGGANQPQHF. Here the CDR3 DNA reads TGTGCCAGTAGTGGAACAGGGGGCGCGAACCAGCCCCAGCATTTT.

The chain recombines TRBV2 with TRBJ1-1, with D tentatively TRBD1 (5 bases). The CDR3 spans 12 residues. Germline V lookup: CDR1 SNHLY, CDR2 FYNNEI. V lost 6 bases to trimming and J lost 4 bases, with 9 bases between them. CDR3 loop: CASSPQGTEAFF. DNA of the CDR3: TGTGCCAGCAGCCCCCAGGGCACTGAAGCTTTCTTT.

The CDR3 is CASSQVQGTDTQYF. The CDR3 DNA is TGTGCCAGCAGCCAAGTCCAGGGCACAGATACGCAGTATTTT. The V gene is TRBV7-2, the J gene TRBJ2-3; the D is unclear. V was trimmed by 5 bases and J by 1 base, leaving 10 bases between them. In germline, CDR1 is SGHTA, CDR2 FQGNSA. The CDR3 totals 14 residues. Full variable domain (rest looked up from reference TRBV7-2 and TRBJ2-3): GAGVSQSPSNKVTEKGKDVELRCDPISGHTALYWYRQSLGQGLEFLIYFQGNSAPDKSGLPSDRFSAERTGGSVSTLTIQRTQQEDSAVYLCASSQVQGTDTQYFGPGTRLTVL.

As concerns this clone: The same CDR3 also results from other DNA sequences found in this sample. The chain is built from TRBV28 and TRBJ2-3; D not certain. V gave up 4 bases and J gave up 4 bases, with 3 bases separating them. This CDR3 comprises 11 residues. Per the germline V gene, CDR1 is MDHEN and CDR2 is SYDVKM. The CDR3, as DNA: TGTGCCAGCAGTTCCGCAGATACGCAGTATTTT. Translation: CASSSADTQYF.

The V and J genes are TRBV2 and TRBJ1-5; maybe TRBD1 (6 bases). V lost 8 bases and J 0 bases, leaving 14 bases between the germline ends. Germline V gene sequence: CDR1 SNHLY, CDR2 FYNNEI. The CDR3 covers 15 residues. The chain's CDR3 is CASDGTIYSNQPQHF. For the CDR3, the DNA is TGTGCCAGCGATGGGACAATATATAGCAATCAGCCCCAGCATTTT.

The V gene is TRBV6-6, the J gene TRBJ1-2; TRBD1 matches 9 bases. The CDR3 is 16 amino acids. CDR1 and CDR2 from the germline V gene are MNHNY and SVGAGI (reference sequence). V shed 0 bases, J shed 3 bases, and the junction held 5 bases outside the gene matches. This CDR3 reads CASSYSRDRADYGYTF. In DNA form, the CDR3 reads TGTGCCAGCAGTTACTCGAGGGACAGGGCCGACTATGGCTACACCTTC.

The chain carries TRBV19 and TRBJ1-1, with a tentative D call TRBD1 (5 bases). Trimming pared 5 bases from V and 0 bases from J, leaving 10 bases between. The CDR3 consists of 14 residues. Germline CDR1 is LNHDA and CDR2 is SQIVND (reference sequence). The CDR3 region is CASSLGTVNTEAFF. CDR3 bases: TGTGCCAGTAGTCTCGGGACGGTGAACACTGAAGCTTTCTTT.

This clone was seen once. This chain links TRBV6-1 with TRBJ1-1, with D hard to call. Germline values: CDR1 MNHNS, CDR2 SASEGT. The CDR3 has 14 amino acids. Trimming took off 7 bases at V and 4 bases at J, with 16 bases between the two ends. The CDR3 DNA reads TGTGCCAGCAAAGAAGAACCTAGGAGCACTGAAGCTTTCTTT. It specifies CASKEEPRSTEAFF.

V usage is TRBV5-1 and J usage is TRBJ2-5; D remains unclear. Trimming removed 0 bases from V and 1 base from J, with 10 bases in between. Germline lookup yields CDR1 SGHRS and CDR2 YFSETQ. The CDR3 runs 15 residues. DNA for the CDR3: TGCGCCAGCAGCTTGGGGCAATGGGGCCAAGAGACCCAGTACTTC. Residues: CASSLGQWGQETQYF.

The rearrangement joins TRBV5-4 to TRBJ2-1; 14 bases align to TRBD2. Germline CDR1 reads SGHNT; CDR2 reads YYREEE (reference sequence). The CDR3 is made up of 16 amino acids. The V and J ends lost 4 bases and 6 bases, in that order; junction bases with no gene match: 6. CDR3 nucleotide sequence: TGTGCCAGCAGCCTGGGACTAGCGGGAGCGTTCAATGAGCAGTTCTTC. Protein sequence: CASSLGLAGAFNEQFF. Using reference TRBV5-4 and TRBJ2-1 for the parts outside the CDR3, the full variable domain is ETGVTQSPTHLIKTRGQQVTLRCSSQSGHNTVSWYQQALGQGPQFIFQYYREEENGRGNFPPRFSGLQFPNYSSELNVNALELDDSALYLCASSLGLAGAFNEQFFGPGTRLTVL.

As regards this clone: Relative to the germline gene, one junction end is altered; a read error may explain this. The chain recombines TRBV2 with TRBJ1-2, with 7 bases aligning to TRBD1. CDR1 SNHLY and CDR2 FYNNEI come from the germline V gene. This CDR3 is built from 14 residues. CDR3 residues: CASSEGQARRGYTF. CDR3 bases: TGTGCCAGCAGCGAAGGACAGGCGCGGAGGGGCTACACCTTC.